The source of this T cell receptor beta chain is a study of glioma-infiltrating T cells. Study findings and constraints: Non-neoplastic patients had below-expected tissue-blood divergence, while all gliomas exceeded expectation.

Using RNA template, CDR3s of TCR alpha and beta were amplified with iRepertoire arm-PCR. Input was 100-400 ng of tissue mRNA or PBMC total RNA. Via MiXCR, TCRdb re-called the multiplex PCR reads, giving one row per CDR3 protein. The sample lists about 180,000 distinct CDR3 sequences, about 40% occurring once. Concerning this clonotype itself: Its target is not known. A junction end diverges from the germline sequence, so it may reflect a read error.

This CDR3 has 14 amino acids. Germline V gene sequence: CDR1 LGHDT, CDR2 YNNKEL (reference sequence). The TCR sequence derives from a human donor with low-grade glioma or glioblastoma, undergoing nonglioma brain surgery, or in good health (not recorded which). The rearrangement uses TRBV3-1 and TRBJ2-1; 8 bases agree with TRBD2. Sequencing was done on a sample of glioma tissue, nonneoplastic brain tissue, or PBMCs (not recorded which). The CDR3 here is CASRSSGIYNGQFF. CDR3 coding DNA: TGTGCCAGCAGGAGTAGCGGGATTTACAATGGGCAGTTCTTC.